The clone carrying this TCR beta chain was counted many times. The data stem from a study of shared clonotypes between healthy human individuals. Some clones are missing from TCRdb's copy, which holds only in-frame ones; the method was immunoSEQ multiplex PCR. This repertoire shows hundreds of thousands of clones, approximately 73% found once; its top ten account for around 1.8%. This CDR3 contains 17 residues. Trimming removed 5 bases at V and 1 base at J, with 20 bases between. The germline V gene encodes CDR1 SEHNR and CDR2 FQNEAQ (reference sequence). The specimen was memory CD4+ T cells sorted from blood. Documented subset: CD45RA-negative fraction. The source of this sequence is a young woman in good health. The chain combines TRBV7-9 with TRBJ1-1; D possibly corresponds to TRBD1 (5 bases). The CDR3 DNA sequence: TGTGCCAGCAGCGGTGCCCTAACACTTACAGGGAACACTGAAGCTTTCTTT. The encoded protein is CASSGALTLTGNTEAFF.